A selection of T cell receptor beta chains follows, all from one sample in a study of CD8 T cells in Susac syndrome. Each CDR3 protein gets one entry after TCRdb re-called the immunoSEQ multiplex PCR reads with MiXCR. The table has some 120,000 distinct CDR3 sequences, more than 85% seen once. The sequenced material came from CD8+ T cells from PBMCs. The receptors here all came from a human donor with multiple sclerosis. CDR3s include the opening cysteine and the closing phenylalanine or tryptophan. Each record gives: V gene, clone size, J gene, D gene, CDR3 protein, CDR3 DNA. The D gene is left open where the match is weak. Clone size is stated in some rows and not others, as once, few, many or a class when expanded.

>TRBV29-1|NA|TRBJ2-7|NA
CSVEGQAYEQYF
TGCAGCGTTGAGGGACAAGCCTACGAGCAGTACTTC
>TRBV9|NA|TRBJ1-1|NA
CASSVVSGATEAFF
TGTGCCAGCAGCGTAGTGTCGGGGGCCACTGAAGCTTTCTTT
>TRBV9|NA|TRBJ1-3|NA
CASSARTVYSGNTIYF
TGTGCCAGCAGCGCTAGGACGGTGTACTCTGGAAACACCATATATTTT
>TRBV6-1|NA|TRBJ2-1|NA
CASKRSSYNEQFF
TGTGCCAGCAAGCGGAGCTCCTACAATGAGCAGTTCTTC
>TRBV2|NA|TRBJ2-2|NA
CASSDSGGHGELFF
TGTGCCAGCAGTGATTCTGGGGGCCACGGGGAGCTGTTTTTT
>TRBV12-3/TRBV12-4|NA|TRBJ2-7|TRBD1
CASSYGTVEQYF
TGTGCCAGCAGTTACGGGACAGTCGAGCAGTACTTC
>TRBV19|NA|TRBJ1-4|NA
CATMNEKLFF
TGTGCCACGATGAATGAAAAACTGTTTTTT
>TRBV28|NA|TRBJ2-1|TRBD2
CASSLLADNEQFF
TGTGCCAGCAGCCTCCTAGCGGACAATGAGCAGTTCTTC
>TRBV9|NA|TRBJ1-2|NA
CASSPEQGFGYGYTF
TGTGCCAGCAGCCCCGAACAGGGATTCGGCTATGGCTACACCTTC
>TRBV11-2|NA|TRBJ1-5|NA
CASSLDRVGWQPQHF
TGTGCCAGCAGCTTAGATCGCGTGGGGTGGCAGCCCCAGCATTTT
>TRBV30|NA|TRBJ2-7|TRBD1
CAWGKGAEQYF
TGTGCCTGGGGGAAGGGGGCCGAGCAGTACTTC
>TRBV7-9|NA|TRBJ1-1|NA
CASSLPLNTEAFF
TGTGCCAGCAGCTTACCTTTGAACACTGAAGCTTTCTTT
>TRBV13|NA|TRBJ2-1|NA
CASSFVRHHNEQFF
TGTGCCAGCAGCTTTGTGAGACACCATAATGAGCAGTTCTTC
>TRBV24-1|few|TRBJ2-1|NA
CATQPGTLNEQFF
TGTGCCACCCAGCCAGGGACCCTCAATGAGCAGTTCTTC
>TRBV28|once|TRBJ2-7|NA
CASSFPDRRGNYEQYF
TGTGCCAGCAGTTTTCCCGACCGGAGGGGAAACTACGAGCAGTACTTC
>TRBV20-1|NA|TRBJ2-1|TRBD2
CSATTFRGASGSGRVYNEQFF
TGCAGTGCCACTACCTTCCGGGGGGCTAGCGGGAGTGGACGGGTATACAATGAGCAGTTCTTC
>TRBV6-1|NA|TRBJ2-7|NA
CASSDQISYEQYF
TGTGCCAGCAGTGACCAGATATCCTACGAGCAGTACTTC
>TRBV27|once|TRBJ2-3|NA
CASSLAQSDTQYF
TGTGCCAGCAGTTTAGCACAGTCAGATACGCAGTATTTT